A selection of T cell receptor beta chains follows, all from one sample in a study of blood T cell repertoires in COVID-19. Libraries were prepared by immunoSEQ multiplex PCR; TCRdb keeps only in-frame clonotypes and omits some of them. The table includes approximately 90,000 clones, roughly 82% detected once. The specimen was peripheral blood. The receptor set was obtained from a man aged 60 to 75 with acute or convalescent COVID-19. Each CDR3 is given with its conserved first and last residue. The order of the fields is J gene, V gene, D gene, clone size, CDR3 protein, CDR3 DNA. The D gene is left open where the match is weak. Part of the rows lack a size; the others show once, few, many or a class for expanded clones.

TRBJ2-2 | TRBV18 | TRBD1 | NA | CASSPDRGSTGELFF | TGTGCCAGCTCACCAGACAGGGGGAGCACCGGGGAGCTGTTTTTT
TRBJ1-2 | TRBV18 | TRBD1 | few | CASSPQRGTEPRGYTF | TGTGCCAGCTCACCTCAACGCGGGACAGAGCCACGCGGCTACACCTTC
TRBJ1-1 | TRBV18 | NA | NA | CASSYDSTNTEAFF | TGTGCCAGCTCATACGACAGCACGAACACTGAAGCTTTCTTT
TRBJ1-1 | TRBV27 | NA | once | CASRDSGEAFF | TGTGCCAGCAGAGATAGTGGAGAGGCTTTCTTT
TRBJ1-6 | TRBV24-1 | NA | NA | CATSDFQGTLHF | TGTGCCACCAGTGATTTCCAGGGCACCCTCCACTTT
TRBJ2-5 | TRBV7-9 | TRBD1 | NA | CASSSSGTVTQETQYF | TGTGCCAGCAGCTCATCCGGGACAGTGACTCAAGAGACCCAGTACTTC
TRBJ1-1 | TRBV7-2 | NA | NA | CASTTRRQAPVESEAFF | TGTGCCAGCACCACCCGAAGACAGGCCCCGGTTGAGTCTGAAGCTTTCTTT
TRBJ2-1 | TRBV3-1/TRBV3-2 | NA | NA | CASGGFNEQFF | TGTGCCAGCGGGGGGTTTAATGAGCAGTTCTTC
TRBJ1-6 | TRBV9 | NA | NA | CASSITGQYNSPLHF | TGTGCCAGCAGCATAACCGGACAGTATAATTCACCCCTCCACTTT
TRBJ2-5 | TRBV6-5 | NA | NA | CASSYWSARETQYF | TGTGCCAGCAGTTATTGGTCGGCCAGGGAGACCCAGTACTTC
TRBJ1-2 | TRBV7-2 | TRBD1 | NA | CASSLTGVQAYGYTF | TGTGCCAGCAGCCTTACAGGGGTGCAGGCCTATGGCTACACCTTC
TRBJ2-7 | TRBV4-1 | NA | NA | CASSQDGRQGTYEQYF | TGCGCCAGCAGCCAAGACGGGAGACAGGGAACCTACGAGCAGTACTTC
TRBJ1-1 | TRBV7-9 | TRBD1 | NA | CASSPRDVTGETEAFF | TGTGCCAGCAGCCCAAGAGACGTTACAGGGGAAACTGAAGCTTTCTTT
TRBJ1-5 | TRBV18 | NA | NA | CASSPGARDQPQHF | TGTGCCAGCTCACCAGGGGCAAGGGATCAGCCCCAGCATTTT
TRBJ1-2 | TRBV25-1 | NA | NA | CASSDQGRYGYTF | TGTGCCAGCAGTGACCAGGGGCGCTATGGCTACACCTTC
TRBJ1-2 | TRBV18 | NA | NA | CASSPVAVKNYGYTF | TGTGCCAGCTCACCGGTAGCGGTAAAAAACTATGGCTACACCTTC
TRBJ2-1 | TRBV18 | NA | NA | CASSPRGGAGYNEQFF | TGTGCCAGCTCACCACGAGGGGGGGCAGGATACAATGAGCAGTTCTTC
TRBJ1-2 | TRBV6-2/TRBV6-3 | NA | NA | CASSKSPDRSLGYTF | TGTGCCAGCAGCAAAAGCCCTGACAGGAGTTTGGGCTACACCTTC
TRBJ1-2 | TRBV5-1 | NA | NA | CASSTERPYGYTF | TGCGCCAGCAGCACAGAAAGACCCTATGGCTACACCTTC
TRBJ1-1 | TRBV28 | TRBD1 | NA | CASSLPQGRHTEAFF | TGTGCCAGCAGTCTACCACAGGGGAGGCACACTGAAGCTTTCTTT
TRBJ1-2 | TRBV29-1 | TRBD1 | NA | CSVEGLGQGIYGYTF | TGCAGCGTTGAAGGGTTGGGACAGGGGATCTATGGCTACACCTTC
TRBJ2-1 | TRBV11-1 | TRBD1 | NA | CASSSRTGENYNEQFF | TGTGCCAGCAGCTCTCGGACAGGGGAGAACTACAATGAGCAGTTCTTC
TRBJ1-2 | TRBV6-6 | TRBD1 | NA | CASSYSTDRGNGYTF | TGTGCCAGCAGTTACTCCACCGACAGGGGGAATGGCTACACCTTC
TRBJ2-2 | TRBV5-1 | NA | NA | CASSPSLLRNTGELFF | TGCGCCAGCAGCCCAAGCCTCTTGAGGAACACCGGGGAGCTGTTTTTT
TRBJ1-2 | TRBV7-2 | TRBD1 | NA | CASSLARDSNYGYTF | TGTGCCAGCAGCTTAGCGAGGGACAGTAACTATGGCTACACCTTC
TRBJ1-1 | TRBV15 | NA | NA | CATSREQGNTEAFF | TGTGCCACCAGCAGAGAACAGGGGAACACTGAAGCTTTCTTT
TRBJ1-5 | TRBV28 | NA | few | CASRIGQSVSNQPQHF | TGTGCCAGCAGAATCGGACAGAGTGTCAGCAATCAGCCCCAGCATTTT
TRBJ1-1 | TRBV7-2 | NA | NA | CASRVSWDTEAFF | TGTGCCAGCCGGGTATCCTGGGACACTGAAGCTTTCTTT
TRBJ2-7 | TRBV5-4 | TRBD2 | NA | CASSAGLAGAKNF | TGTGCCAGCAGCGCGGGACTAGCGGGTGCAAAGAACTTC
TRBJ2-3 | TRBV6-2/TRBV6-3 | TRBD2 | NA | CASSAVGRGIKDTQYF | TGTGCCAGCAGTGCCGTAGGGCGGGGGATAAAAGATACGCAGTATTTT
TRBJ1-1 | TRBV2 | NA | few | CASSELRTEAFF | TGTGCCAGCAGTGAACTACGAACTGAAGCTTTCTTT
TRBJ2-7 | TRBV9 | NA | NA | CASSVGSVLYEQYF | TGTGCCAGCAGCGTAGGCAGTGTTCTCTACGAGCAGTACTTC
TRBJ2-3 | TRBV4-3 | NA | NA | CASSQTGSETDTQYF | TGCGCCAGCAGCCAAACCGGGAGCGAAACAGATACGCAGTATTTT
TRBJ1-5 | TRBV3-1/TRBV3-2 | TRBD1 | NA | CASSQGQGVNQPQHF | TGTGCCAGCAGCCAGGGACAGGGGGTGAATCAGCCCCAGCATTTT
TRBJ1-2 | TRBV28 | TRBD1 | NA | CASSLGLRDRVHGYTF | TGTGCCAGCAGTTTGGGTTTAAGGGACAGGGTTCATGGCTACACCTTC
TRBJ1-1 | TRBV7-9 | NA | NA | CASSLGAGSGTEAFF | TGTGCCAGCAGCTTAGGGGCAGGGTCGGGCACTGAAGCTTTCTTT
TRBJ2-3 | TRBV6-6 | NA | NA | CASSYPPADTQYF | TGTGCCAGCAGTTACCCTCCGGCAGATACGCAGTATTTT
TRBJ1-6 | TRBV27 | NA | once | CASSFSRNSPLHF | TGTGCCAGCAGTTTTTCCCGGAATTCACCCCTCCACTTT
TRBJ2-4 | TRBV5-3 | NA | NA | CARSLTPTRGENIQYF | TGTGCCAGAAGCTTGACCCCGACCAGGGGGGAAAACATTCAGTACTTC
TRBJ1-5 | TRBV5-6 | TRBD1 | few | CASSLDRGRVQPQHF | TGTGCCAGCAGCTTGGACAGGGGGCGCGTTCAGCCCCAGCATTTT
TRBJ2-2 | TRBV4-1 | NA | NA | CASSLNRDTGELFF | TGCGCCAGCAGCCTAAACAGGGATACCGGGGAGCTGTTTTTT
TRBJ1-2 | TRBV7-2 | NA | NA | CASSQGQPYGYTF | TGTGCCAGCAGCCAGGGACAACCCTATGGCTACACCTTC
TRBJ2-1 | TRBV4-1 | TRBD2 | few | CASSRTSGLNNEQFF | TGCGCCAGCAGCAGGACTAGCGGGCTCAACAATGAGCAGTTCTTC
TRBJ2-1 | TRBV6-5 | TRBD1 | NA | CASSYDRGPYNEQFF | TGTGCCAGCAGTTACGACAGGGGGCCCTACAATGAGCAGTTCTTC
TRBJ1-6 | TRBV5-1 | TRBD1 | NA | CASSPRVLGQGDDSPLHF | TGCGCCAGCAGCCCCAGGGTTCTGGGACAGGGTGACGATTCACCCCTCCACTTT
TRBJ1-6 | TRBV19 | NA | NA | CASSGPGLNNSPLHF | TGTGCCAGTAGTGGGCCGGGACTGAATAATTCACCCCTCCACTTT
TRBJ1-2 | TRBV2 | NA | NA | CASSYETANYGYTF | TGTGCCAGCAGTTACGAGACAGCTAACTATGGCTACACCTTC
TRBJ2-7 | TRBV28 | TRBD1 | NA | CASSDREPSYEQYF | TGTGCCAGCAGTGACAGGGAACCCTCCTACGAGCAGTACTTC
TRBJ2-5 | TRBV29-1 | TRBD1 | NA | CSVANRGRQETQYF | TGCAGCGTTGCAAACAGGGGGAGACAAGAGACCCAGTACTTC
TRBJ1-2 | TRBV15 | TRBD1 | NA | CATSRDRGQGSGYTF | TGTGCCACCAGCAGAGATCGGGGACAGGGTTCTGGCTACACCTTC
TRBJ1-3 | TRBV7-2 | NA | NA | CASSSGVWDGNTIYF | TGTGCCAGCAGCTCAGGGGTCTGGGACGGAAACACCATATATTTT
TRBJ1-1 | TRBV3-1/TRBV3-2 | NA | NA | CASRARSNTEAFF | TGTGCCAGCAGGGCAAGGAGCAACACTGAAGCTTTCTTT
TRBJ1-5 | TRBV5-1 | TRBD1 | NA | CASSSRDSSYSNQPQHF | TGCGCCAGCAGCTCCCGGGACAGCAGTTATAGCAATCAGCCCCAGCATTTT
TRBJ1-2 | TRBV2 | NA | NA | CASRGRLFDYGYTF | TGTGCCAGCAGAGGCAGGTTGTTTGATTATGGCTACACCTTC
TRBJ2-5 | TRBV5-5 | NA | once | CASSRSGSLETQYF | TGTGCCAGCAGCAGATCCGGGAGCCTAGAGACCCAGTACTTC